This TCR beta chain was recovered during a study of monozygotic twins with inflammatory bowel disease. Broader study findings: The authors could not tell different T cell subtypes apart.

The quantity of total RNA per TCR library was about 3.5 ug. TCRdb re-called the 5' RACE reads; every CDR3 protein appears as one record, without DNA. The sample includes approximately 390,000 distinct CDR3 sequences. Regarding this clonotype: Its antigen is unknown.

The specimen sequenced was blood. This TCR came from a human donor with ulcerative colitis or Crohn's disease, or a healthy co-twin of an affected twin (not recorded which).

The CDR3 reads CASSHLTLYNEQFF. The rearrangement links TRBV5-1 to TRBJ2-1. This CDR3 has 14 amino acids. Per germline, CDR1 SGHRS and CDR2 YFSETQ.